This TCR beta chain was sequenced in a study of T cell responses to AZD1222 COVID-19 vaccine. Generated by immunoSEQ multiplex PCR, the TCRdb table keeps only in-frame clones and is missing some. This sample yields about 120,000 clones, of which less than 90% are seen a single time; 2% to 3% belongs to the top ten. The CDR3 has 15 amino acids. The sequence was collected from an adult in good health. The chain uses TRBV21-1 and TRBJ2-1. TRBV21-1 is a pseudogene segment. The sequences come from peripheral blood, collected on day 0 of AZD1222 vaccination. The CDR3 protein is CASSKVHPTCDEQFF. CDR3 DNA sequence: TGTGCCAGCAGCAAAGTCCACCCAACCTGTGATGAGCAGTTCTTC.